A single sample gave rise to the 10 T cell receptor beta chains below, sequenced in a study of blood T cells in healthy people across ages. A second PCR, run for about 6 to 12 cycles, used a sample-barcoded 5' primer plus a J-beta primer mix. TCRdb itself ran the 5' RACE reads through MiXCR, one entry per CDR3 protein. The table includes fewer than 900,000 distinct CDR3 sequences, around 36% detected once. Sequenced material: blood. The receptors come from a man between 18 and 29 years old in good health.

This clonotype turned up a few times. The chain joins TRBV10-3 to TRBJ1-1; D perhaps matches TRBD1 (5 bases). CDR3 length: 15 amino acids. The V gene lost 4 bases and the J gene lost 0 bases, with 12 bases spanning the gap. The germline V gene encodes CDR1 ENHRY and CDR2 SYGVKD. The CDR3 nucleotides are TGTGCCATCAGTGTCGCGGGGGAAATGAACACTGAAGCTTTCTTT. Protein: CAISVAGEMNTEAFF.

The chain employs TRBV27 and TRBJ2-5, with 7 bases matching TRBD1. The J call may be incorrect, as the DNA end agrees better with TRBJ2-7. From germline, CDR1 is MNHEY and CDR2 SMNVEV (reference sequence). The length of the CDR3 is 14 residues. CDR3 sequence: CASSSQTGWGEQYF. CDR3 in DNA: TGTGCCAGCAGTTCGCAGACAGGGTGGGGCGAGCAGTACTTC.

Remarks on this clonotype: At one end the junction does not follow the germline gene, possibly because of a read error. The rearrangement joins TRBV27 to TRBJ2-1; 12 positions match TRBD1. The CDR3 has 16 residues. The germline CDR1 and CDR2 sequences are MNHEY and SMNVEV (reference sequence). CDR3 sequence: CASSLRGDRGRDEQFF. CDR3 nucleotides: TGTGCCAGTAGTTTAAGGGGGGACAGGGGGCGAGATGAGCAGTTCTTC.

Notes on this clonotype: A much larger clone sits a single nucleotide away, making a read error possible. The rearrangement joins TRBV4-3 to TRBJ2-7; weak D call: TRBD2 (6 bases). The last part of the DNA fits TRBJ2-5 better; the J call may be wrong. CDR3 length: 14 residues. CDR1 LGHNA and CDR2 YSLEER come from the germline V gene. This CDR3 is CASSQGGVPKTQYF. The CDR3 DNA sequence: TGCGCCAGCAGCCAGGGCGGGGTTCCGAAGACCCAGTACTTC.

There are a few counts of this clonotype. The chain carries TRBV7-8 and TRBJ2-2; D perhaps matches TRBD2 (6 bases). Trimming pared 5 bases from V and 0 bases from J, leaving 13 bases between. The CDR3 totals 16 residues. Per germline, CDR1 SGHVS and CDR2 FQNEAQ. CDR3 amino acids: CASSPSGGTNTGELFF. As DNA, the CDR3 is TGTGCCAGCAGCCCTAGTGGAGGGACGAACACCGGGGAGCTGTTTTTT.

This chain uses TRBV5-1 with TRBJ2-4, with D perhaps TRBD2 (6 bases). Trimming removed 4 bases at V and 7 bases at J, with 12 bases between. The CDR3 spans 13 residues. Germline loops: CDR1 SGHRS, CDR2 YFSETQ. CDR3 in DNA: TGCGCCAGCAGCGGGTCTGGAGGGAACATTCAGTACTTC. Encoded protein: CASSGSGGNIQYF.

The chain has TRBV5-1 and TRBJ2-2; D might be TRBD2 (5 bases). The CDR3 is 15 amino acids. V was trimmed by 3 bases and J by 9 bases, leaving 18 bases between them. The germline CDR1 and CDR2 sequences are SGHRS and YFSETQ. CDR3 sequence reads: CASSWVGGLLRELFF. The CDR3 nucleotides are TGCGCCAGCAGCTGGGTAGGAGGACTCCTCCGGGAGCTGTTTTTT.

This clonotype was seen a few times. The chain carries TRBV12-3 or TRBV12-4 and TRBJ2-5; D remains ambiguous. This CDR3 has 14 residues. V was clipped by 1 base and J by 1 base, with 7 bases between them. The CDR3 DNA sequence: TGTGCCAGCAGTTTAGAGGTCCTCCAAGAGACCCAGTACTTC. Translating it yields CASSLEVLQETQYF.

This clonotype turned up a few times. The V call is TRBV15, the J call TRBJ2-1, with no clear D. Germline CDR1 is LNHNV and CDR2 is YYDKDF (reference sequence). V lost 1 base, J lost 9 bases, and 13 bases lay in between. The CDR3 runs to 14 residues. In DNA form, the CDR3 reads TGTGCCACCAGCAGAGGACGGACCAGTCTTGAGCAGTTCTTC. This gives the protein CATSRGRTSLEQFF.

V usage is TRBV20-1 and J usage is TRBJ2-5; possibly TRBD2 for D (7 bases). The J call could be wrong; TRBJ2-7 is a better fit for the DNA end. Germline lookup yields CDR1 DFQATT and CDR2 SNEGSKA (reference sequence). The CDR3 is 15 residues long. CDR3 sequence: CSARDGGGGSYEQYF. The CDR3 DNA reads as TGCAGTGCTAGAGATGGGGGAGGGGGGAGCTACGAGCAGTACTTC.